One TCR beta chain is described in this entry. Its antigen remains unknown. The record originates from a study of cytomegalovirus exposure and HLA in healthy donors. TCRdb's copy holds only in-frame clones and misses some; the assay was immunoSEQ multiplex PCR. The data contain 200,000 or so clones, about nine tenths of them singletons. Broader study findings: Associated with cytomegalovirus, according to the listing, were 170 or so TCR beta chains.

The sample was PBMCs. This TCR derives from a woman younger than 35 in good health and CMV-seronegative.

The CDR3 DNA reads TGTGCCAGCAGCAGATCGGGAGCGGGATATGAGCAGTTCTTC. Protein: CASSRSGAGYEQFF. This rearrangement joins TRBV7-3 to TRBJ2-1; 7 positions match TRBD2. V lost 5 bases to trimming and J lost 8 bases; unmatched junction nucleotides: 9. This CDR3 is built from 14 residues. The germline V gene encodes CDR1 SGHTA and CDR2 FQGTGA. The whole variable domain, remainder taken from reference TRBV7-3 and TRBJ2-1, is GAGVSQTPSNKVTEKGKYVELRCDPISGHTALYWYRQSLGQGPEFLIYFQGTGAADDSGLPNDRFFAVRPEGSVSTLKIQRTERGDSAVYLCASSRSGAGYEQFFGPGTRLTVL.